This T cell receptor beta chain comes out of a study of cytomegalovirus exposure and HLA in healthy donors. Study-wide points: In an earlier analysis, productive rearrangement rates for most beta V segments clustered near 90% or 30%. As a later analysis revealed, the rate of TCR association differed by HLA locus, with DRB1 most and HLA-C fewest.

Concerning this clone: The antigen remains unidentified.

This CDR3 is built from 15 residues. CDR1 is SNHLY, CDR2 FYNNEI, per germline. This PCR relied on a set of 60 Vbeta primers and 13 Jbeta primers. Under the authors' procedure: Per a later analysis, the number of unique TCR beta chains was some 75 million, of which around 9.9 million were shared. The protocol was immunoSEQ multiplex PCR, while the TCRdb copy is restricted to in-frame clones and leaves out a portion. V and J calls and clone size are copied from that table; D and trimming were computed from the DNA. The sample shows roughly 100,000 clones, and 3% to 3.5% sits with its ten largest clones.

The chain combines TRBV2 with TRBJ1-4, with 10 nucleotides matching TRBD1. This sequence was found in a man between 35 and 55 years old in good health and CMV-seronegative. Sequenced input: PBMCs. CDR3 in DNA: TGTGTACTACGTTCGGGACAGGGGCGTAGTGAAAAACTGTTTTTT. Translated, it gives CVLRSGQGRSEKLFF.